The T cell receptor beta chain described here comes from a study of spatial heterogeneity in lung cancer (dated by TCRdb to between 2018 and 2021). In the study overall: More beta-chain than alpha-chain transcripts were consistently detected, likely reflecting higher beta-chain transcript abundance. In non-small cell lung cancer, the study made a quantitative comparison of TCR alpha and beta repertoires among multiple tumor regions, matched nontumor lung and blood. The study linked features of the TCR repertoire to counts of nonsynonymous mutations, which were determined by whole-exome sequencing of tumor tissue. In the raw uncorrected reads, each unique combination of TCR and UMI appeared more than ten times on average. At surgery, both alpha and beta chains were TCR-sequenced in over 200 tumor regions, about 64 matched nontumor lung samples and some 58 PBMC samples. Broader findings and caveats from the paper: Additional single-cell paired TCR alpha and beta sequencing was considered necessary to confirm, at a functional level, the hypothesis that regional TCRs recognize regional mutations. Ubiquitous expanded tumor TCRs were detected in blood more often at tumor resection than at routine follow-up.

Per the publication, the time point label means: sample taken at primary tumor resection. TCR sequencing used whole RNA extracted from tumor and nontumor lung tissue, or from cryopreserved PBMC samples, without cell sorting. The donors were some 70 patients from the lung TRACERx cohort who had early-stage, untreated non-small cell lung cancer. Patients were selected for TCR sequencing only if sufficient RNA was available from at least two tumor regions. Library preparation was by 5' RACE. Sequencing instrument: NextSeq 500. To allow correction of PCR and sequencing errors, the TCR library protocol tagged every TCR cDNA molecule with a unique molecular identifier. The authors' analysis ran thus. TCR identification, UMI-based error correction and CDR3 extraction were performed with Decombinator tools. Expanded TCRs were defined as those above a frequency of 2 per 1,000, corresponding to the top 1% of the tumor frequency distribution. Rényi diversity was computed with the R vegan package after subsampling each repertoire 100 times to 5,000 TCRs. To build CDR3 similarity networks, amino acid triplet string-kernel similarity was used, and CDR3s were connected when their pairwise similarity was above 0.82. TCRdb reprocessing: public reads trimmed at Q25 with fastp, clones called with MiXCR, in-frame beta chains kept. Here each entry gathers all rows of one CDR3 protein and keeps the most common genes and DNA. None of the V and J calls come from the authors' own analysis; TCRdb made them. The sample profile shows 19,000 or so distinct CDR3 sequences; around a fifth of them were found once. Together, the top ten hold approximately 18% of the sample.

A word on this clonotype: The specificity of this receptor is unknown. One base away there is no much larger clone; base qualities are not given.

At the junction V is shortened by 6 bases and J by 4 bases, with 9 bases in between. Per the germline V gene, SNHLY is the CDR1 and FYNNEI is the CDR2. The CDR3 numbers 12 residues from cysteine through phenylalanine. Only CDR3 DNA is held: 36 bases, read in frame from base 1. Material: PBMCs, obtained at surgery. The chain joins TRBV2 to TRBJ2-5; the D gene identity is not certain. This TCR was recovered from a female donor with early-stage non-small cell lung cancer. The CDR3 is CASSEARETQYF. The base sequence is TGTGCCAGCAGCGAGGCCAGAGAGACCCAGTACTTC. Here the CDR3 is joined to the reference TRBV2 and TRBJ2-5 genes, and the full variable domain is: EPEVTQTPSHQVTQMGQEVILRCVPISNHLYFYWYRQILGQKVEFLVSFYNNEISEKSEIFDDQFSVERPDGSNFTLKIRSTKLEDSAMYFCASSEARETQYFGPGTRLLVL.